This T cell receptor (beta chain) was sequenced in a study of human T cells and chemical hapten exposure (dated by TCRdb to the early 2020s). With respect to the entire study: For sensitization, 2% DPC in acetone was applied to a roughly 2 cm by roughly 2 cm area of upper inner arm skin. Weekly therapeutic DPC doses were additionally applied to the scalp of patients throughout the roughly 23-week study period. Patch testing on the upper back used Finn chambers containing 0.01% DPC, with scoring done after 6 days according to International Contact Dermatitis Research Group standards. The patient cohort, mostly female, included alopecia areata with under or over 50% scalp involvement, alopecia totalis and alopecia universalis. Libraries were combined into a pool for sequencing, and differences in TCR yield between samples came mainly from small differences in library volumes within the pool. The study tracked peripheral blood TCR repertoire changes in vivo during primary and secondary sensitization to the hapten diphenylcyclopropenone (DPC) in alopecia patients. Blood samples were taken from patients before sensitization (week 0) and then at 2, 6 and about 24 weeks after DPC sensitization. Blood for TCR sequencing was provided by twenty-nine alopecia patients at one to four time points (pre-sensitization, 2, 6 and 24 weeks).

The method behind the library was RACE. Instrument used: NextSeq 500. During library preparation, unique molecular identifiers were attached to individual cDNA molecules so that TCRs could be counted quantitatively and reproducibly. Each blood RNA sample was used to sequence both TCR alpha and TCR beta chains. On the authors' methods: The median number of TCRs per sample was roughly 98,000, ranging from 23,224 to 690,600. V, J and CDR3 annotation of the TCR reads was carried out using the Decombinator software suite. To make PS versus PT1 abundance plots, every sample was subsampled to the same number of TCRs (28,000). TCRs were defined as expanded if absent before sensitization and observed at least eight times at the 2-week time point. The raw public data were reprocessed by TCRdb itself: fastp quality trimming at Q25, MiXCR clonotype calling, in-frame beta chains only. Duplicate CDR3 protein sequences are folded into a single record with the most common DNA and genes. In this record, the V and J calls reflect TCRdb's handling and not the investigators' own analysis. The sample table holds roughly 92,000 distinct CDR3 sequences, of which approximately 10% were seen once. The ten biggest clones cover around 3% of the sample.

Per the publication, the time point label means: patch test 2, 6 weeks after DPC sensitization. What this sample's treatment or condition label stands for: therapeutic diphenylcyclopropenone sensitization with weekly scalp DPC. At every patch-test visit, the blood draw took place before the patch test was put on. Patients were considered eligible if aged 18 to 70, diagnosed with alopecia and deemed suitable for DPC therapy, and patients were excluded if pregnant. Unfractionated whole blood was collected in Tempus Blood RNA tubes, and total RNA was extracted from that blood. Overall study outcomes, separate from this receptor: Patch test score was positively correlated with the number of PT1 expanded TCRs, with significance at thresholds 8, 16 and 32 but not at 4. All patients had alopecia, a presumed autoimmune disease, so their immune response might differ from that of healthy individuals. DPC sensitization did not change how many TCRs were above 1 in 1000 frequency, and no evidence was found of alterations in global repertoire structure. After repeated subsampling, the strength of the expansion versus patch-test correlation and the threshold at which it became significant changed. Significantly more large CDR3 similarity clusters were formed by expanded TCRs than by pre-sensitization or healthy control sets, consistent with antigen-driven responses.

The germline V gene provides CDR1 MNHEY and CDR2 SVGEGT. The CDR3 spans 15 residues, from the cysteine through the phenylalanine. Here the CDR3 DNA is all that survives: 45 bases in frame from base 1. Germline trimming: 6 bases from V, 6 bases from J; junction bases outside gene matches: 14. Ten or more counts support this clonotype. The clone's antigen remains unknown. The record has no base qualities; no much larger clone is one base away. The rearrangement combines TRBV6-2 or TRBV6-3 with TRBJ2-7; TRBD1 matches 7 bases in the middle. The receptor comes from a woman aged 40 to 55 with alopecia areata. Some clones in this sample may be carry-over from other donors' samples. The sample consisted of whole blood, taken in connection with sensitization to the hapten diphenylcyclopropenone (DPC). CDR3 loop: CASSLDRAGASEQYF. Read as DNA, the sequence is TGTGCCAGCAGCCTAGACAGGGCTGGAGCGAGCGAGCAGTACTTC.